What follows are 18 T cell receptor beta chains derived from one specimen sequenced in a study of early T cells in non-severe SARS-CoV-2 infection. TCRdb processed the 5' RACE reads anew with MiXCR; each CDR3 protein has one entry. In the table there are approximately 60,000 distinct CDR3 sequences, roughly 13% of which are singletons. Sample: whole blood. The source of these receptors is an adult who was a healthcare worker with PCR-confirmed SARS-CoV-2 infection or an uninfected control (not recorded which).

This clonotype was seen repeatedly, ten times or more. V usage is TRBV6-5 and J usage is TRBJ2-3; TRBD2 might be the D (5 bases). The length of the CDR3 is 14 residues. Germline assignment: CDR1 MNHEY and CDR2 SVGAGI. Trimming removed 6 bases from V and 6 bases from J, with 16 bases in between. The CDR3 DNA is TGTGCCAGCAGGAAAGAGCGGTCTAGGGATACGCAGTATTTT. Amino acids: CASRKERSRDTQYF.

This clonotype was detected ten times or more. This rearrangement joins TRBV6-5 to TRBJ2-2, with unresolved D. This CDR3 has 13 amino acids. Trimming shortened V by 6 bases and J by 7 bases, and 12 bases separated the two germline ends. Germline CDR1 and CDR2: MNHEY and SVGAGI. The CDR3 reads CASSALRSGELFF. For the CDR3, the DNA is TGTGCCAGCAGCGCACTCCGGAGCGGGGAGCTGTTTTTT.

This clonotype was observed a few times. The V and J genes are TRBV5-6 and TRBJ1-2, with 9 bases that match TRBD1. The CDR3 totals 16 residues. V trimming: 0 bases; J trimming: 4 bases; junction bases outside the gene matches: 7. Germline CDR1 reads SGHDT; CDR2 reads YYEEEE. For the CDR3, the DNA is TGTGCCAGCAGCTTGGGGCCCGGGACAGGGACCTATGGCTACACCTTC. Its protein product is CASSLGPGTGTYGYTF.

This clonotype was observed many times. The rearrangement links TRBV12-3 or TRBV12-4 to TRBJ2-7, with a weak D call TRBD1 (5 bases). Between the trimmed V and J ends, which lost 3 bases and 2 bases, there was a span of 17 bases. The CDR3 loop spans 16 amino acids. CDR3 region: CASSFAAGKVPYEQYF. The DNA for the CDR3 is TGTGCCAGCAGTTTCGCTGCAGGGAAGGTACCCTACGAGCAGTACTTC.

J is TRBJ2-7 and V is TRBV10-2; D remains ambiguous. Trimming removed 7 bases at V and 0 bases at J, with 7 bases between. CDR1 and CDR2 from the germline V gene are WSHSY and SAAADI. CDR3 size: 12 residues. CDR3 DNA sequence: TGCGCCAGCATGCTACCCTCCTACGAGCAGTACTTC. This encodes CASMLPSYEQYF.

This clonotype was counted a few times. The rearrangement joins TRBV12-3 or TRBV12-4 to TRBJ2-2, with 8 positions matching TRBD1. This CDR3 has 14 amino acids. J lost 8 bases, V lost 4 bases, and 6 bases had no gene match. CDR3 region: CASSSQGAWGELFF. The CDR3 coding sequence is TGTGCCAGCAGTTCGCAGGGGGCGTGGGGGGAGCTGTTTTTT.

Regarding this clonotype: At one end, the junction sequence differs from germline, possibly due to a read error. This chain joins TRBV28 and TRBJ1-5; possibly TRBD1 for D (6 bases). The CDR3 has 14 residues. The germline gives CDR1 MDHEN, CDR2 SYDVKM. The CDR3 DNA is TGTACCAGCAGCCGAACAGGGAAAAAGCAGCCCCAGCATTTT. Residues: CTSSRTGKKQPQHF.

This clonotype was observed a few times. The rearrangement links TRBV7-9 to TRBJ2-3; TRBD1 aligns across 7 bases. This CDR3 is 15 amino acids long. Germline-derived CDR1 and CDR2 are SEHNR and FQNEAQ (reference sequence). The junction had 2 bases not matched to a gene; V was cut back by 0 bases and J by 2 bases. This CDR3 reads CASSLAGTDTDTQYF. DNA of the CDR3: TGTGCCAGCAGCTTAGCCGGGACAGACACAGATACGCAGTATTTT.

This clonotype was observed at least ten times. The chain employs TRBV20-1 and TRBJ1-1; the D gene is possibly TRBD1 (6 bases). Germline CDR1 and CDR2: DFQATT and SNEGSKA (reference sequence). This CDR3 comprises 13 residues. With 1 base removed from V and 1 base from J, the gap between germline ends came to 7 bases. The CDR3 nucleotides are TGCAGTGCTAGAGGGACAGCGAACACTGAAGCTTTCTTT. It translates to CSARGTANTEAFF.

This clonotype was detected many times. The chain couples TRBV5-1 to TRBJ2-3; 8 bases match TRBD1. Germline trimming cut 3 bases from V and 6 bases from J; bases unmatched to any gene: 12. The CDR3 covers 16 residues. Germline V gene lookup returns CDR1 SGHRS and CDR2 YFSETQ. The CDR3 region is CASSYVDRVGHDTQYF. Here the CDR3 DNA reads TGCGCCAGCAGCTACGTGGACAGGGTGGGACATGATACGCAGTATTTT.

This clonotype showed up many times. This sequence joins TRBV24-1 and TRBJ2-2, with 11 bases that match TRBD2. The CDR3 contains 18 residues. J gave up 0 bases and V 1 base, and 3 bases lay outside the gene matches. Germline assignment: CDR1 KGHDR and CDR2 SFDVKD. CDR3 residues: CATSDLGLAGSNTGELFF. The DNA of the CDR3 is TGTGCCACCAGTGATTTAGGACTAGCGGGTTCGAACACCGGGGAGCTGTTTTTT.

This clonotype turned up a few times. Just one base apart from a much larger clone, this may be a read error. The chain combines TRBV13 with TRBJ1-1; weak D call: TRBD1 (6 bases). Germline loops: CDR1 PRHDT, CDR2 FYEKMQ (reference sequence). This CDR3 spans 13 amino acids. V lost 2 bases, J lost 3 bases, and 7 bases lay in between. CDR3 protein: CASSLQGYTEAFF. Written as DNA, the CDR3 is TGTGCCAGCAGCTTACAGGGGTACACTGAAGCTTTCTTT. The entire variable domain, with the rest obtained from reference TRBV13 and TRBJ1-1, is as follows: AAGVIQSPRHLIKEKRETATLKCYPIPRHDTVYWYQQGPGQDPQFLISFYEKMQSDKGSIPDRFSAQQFSDYHSELNMSSLELGDSALYFCASSLQGYTEAFFGQGTRLTVV.

This clonotype was found a few times. A much larger clone lies a single base off, so this may be a read error. V is TRBV13 and J is TRBJ2-3; D is uncertain. Looked up from germline, CDR1 is PRHDT and CDR2 is FYEKMQ (reference sequence). V gave up 5 bases and J gave up 2 bases, with 2 bases separating them. The CDR3 spans 11 residues. CDR3 in DNA: TGTGCCAGCAGCACCACAGATACGCAGTATTTT. It translates to CASSTTDTQYF.

This clonotype appeared many times. The gene calls are TRBV6-4 and TRBJ2-7; D perhaps matches TRBD2 (6 bases). The CDR3 loop spans 16 amino acids. Looked up from germline, CDR1 is MRHNA and CDR2 is SNTAGT. Trimming cost V 0 bases and J 7 bases, with 19 bases left between them. The CDR3 DNA follows: TGTGCCAGCAGTGACTCGGGAGTAAGAGGGAGGTCAGAGCAGTACTTC. Its translation: CASSDSGVRGRSEQYF.

This clonotype came up many times. The rearrangement uses TRBV9 and TRBJ2-7, with unresolved D. Per the germline V gene, CDR1 is SGDLS and CDR2 is YYNGEE. The CDR3 is 16 residues long. V dropped 3 bases and J dropped 0 bases, with 16 bases sitting between them. The DNA for the CDR3 is TGTGCCAGCAGCGCTGGAACATCCGTAAGCTCCTACGAGCAGTACTTC. Translated, it gives CASSAGTSVSSYEQYF.

DNA for the CDR3: TGTGCCAGCAGCCCCCATCCCAGCCTGACTGGGAATTCACCCCTCCACTTT. It codes for CASSPHPSLTGNSPLHF. The chain joins TRBV7-3 to TRBJ1-6; D call uncertain. Germline-derived CDR1 and CDR2 are SGHTA and FQGTGA. The CDR3 spans 17 residues. The ends were cut back, 5 bases at V and 7 bases at J, with 21 bases in the middle.

In this sample, this clonotype turned up many times. V and J are TRBV12-3 or TRBV12-4 and TRBJ1-1, with D unclear. V lost 6 bases, J lost 0 bases, and 17 bases lay in between. The CDR3 contains 16 residues. In nucleotides, the CDR3 is TGTGCCAGCAGCCCTTTTGTGTGGGCCATGAACACTGAAGCTTTCTTT. Translation: CASSPFVWAMNTEAFF.

This clonotype was seen at least ten times. This chain connects TRBV28 to TRBJ1-1; TRBD1 aligns across 9 bases. This CDR3 is 12 amino acids long. Per the germline V gene, CDR1 is MDHEN and CDR2 is SYDVKM. The junction had 3 bases not matched to a gene; V was cut back by 6 bases and J by 7 bases. The CDR3 DNA is TGTGCCAGCAGCTGGGGACAGGGTGAAGCTTTCTTT. Amino acids: CASSWGQGEAFF.